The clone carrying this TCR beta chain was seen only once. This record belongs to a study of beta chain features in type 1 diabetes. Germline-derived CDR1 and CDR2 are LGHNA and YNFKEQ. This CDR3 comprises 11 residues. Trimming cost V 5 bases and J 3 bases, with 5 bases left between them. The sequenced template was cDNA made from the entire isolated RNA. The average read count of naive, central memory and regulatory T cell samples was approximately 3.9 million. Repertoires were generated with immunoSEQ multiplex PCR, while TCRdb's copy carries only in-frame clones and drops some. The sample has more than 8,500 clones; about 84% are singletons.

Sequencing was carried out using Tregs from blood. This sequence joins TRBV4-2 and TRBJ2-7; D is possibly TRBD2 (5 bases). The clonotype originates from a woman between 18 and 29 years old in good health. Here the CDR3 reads CASSEGYEQYF. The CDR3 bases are TGTGCCAGCAGCGAGGGCTACGAGCAGTACTTC.